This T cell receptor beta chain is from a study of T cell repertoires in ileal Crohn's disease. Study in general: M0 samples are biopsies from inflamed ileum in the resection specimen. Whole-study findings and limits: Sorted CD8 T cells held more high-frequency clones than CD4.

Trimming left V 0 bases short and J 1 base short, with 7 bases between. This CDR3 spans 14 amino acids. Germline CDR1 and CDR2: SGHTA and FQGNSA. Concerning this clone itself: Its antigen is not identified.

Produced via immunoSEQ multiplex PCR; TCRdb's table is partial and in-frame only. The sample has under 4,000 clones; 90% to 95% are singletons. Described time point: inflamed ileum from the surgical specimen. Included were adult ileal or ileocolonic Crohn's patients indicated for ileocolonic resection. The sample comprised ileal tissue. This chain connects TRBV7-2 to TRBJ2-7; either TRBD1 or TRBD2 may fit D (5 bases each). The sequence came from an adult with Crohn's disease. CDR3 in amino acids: CASSLAGPSYEQYF. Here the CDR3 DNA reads TGTGCCAGCAGCTTAGCGGGACCTTCCTACGAGCAGTACTTC.